This T cell receptor (beta chain) comes out of a study of response to subunit inactivated influenza vaccine (dated by TCRdb to the late 2010s). For the wider study: The study used deep quantitative T cell receptor repertoire profiling to track responses to a trivalent subunit inactivated influenza vaccine. Broader findings and caveats from the paper: The authors proposed that each seasonal influenza vaccination may bring in only a limited number of new T cells.

On this clonotype: Its antigen is unknown. No per-base quality is available; no much larger clone lies one base away.

Library creation used RT-PCR. Reads for this sample came from an Illumina HiSeq 2500. TCRdb reanalyzed the raw reads on its own, using fastp at Q25 for trimming and MiXCR for clone calling, and kept in-frame beta chains. Rows with a matching CDR3 protein are joined into one entry that keeps the most common DNA and genes. Here the sample has hundreds of thousands of distinct CDR3 sequences; about 15% occur a single time. The ten largest clones capture roughly 7.6% of the sample. The V end loses 6 bases and the J end loses 16 bases, and a stretch of 18 bases separates them. From its cysteine to its phenylalanine, the CDR3 spans 12 amino acids. The only DNA kept is the CDR3, 36 bases in frame from the first base.

The chain links TRBV12-3 or TRBV12-4 with TRBJ2-2; TRBD2 is possibly the D segment (5 matching bases). The TCR sequence derives from a man in his fifties or sixties who received an inactivated influenza vaccine. Donor details come from another sample of the same person, matched by shared clones. The sample consisted of PBMCs from blood, taken 14 to 15 days before vaccination. The sequence in DNA is TGTGCCAGCAGAGGGAACACCGGGGATTGGTTTTTT. Its amino acids are CASRGNTGDWFF.